Each of the 30 T cell receptor beta chains below was sequenced from the same sample in a study of early T cells in non-severe SARS-CoV-2 infection. TCRdb used MiXCR to reprocess the 5' RACE reads, holding one entry per CDR3 protein. Of some 29,000 distinct CDR3 sequences listed, about 4.5% are singletons. What was sequenced was whole blood. The source of these receptors is an adult who was a healthcare worker with PCR-confirmed SARS-CoV-2 infection or an uninfected control (not recorded which).

This clonotype has at least ten counts. The CDR3 loop is CSAREIYEQYF. As DNA, the CDR3 is TGCAGTGCTAGGGAAATTTACGAGCAGTACTTC. The chain employs TRBV20-1 and TRBJ2-7; D gene uncertain. The germline gives CDR1 DFQATT, CDR2 SNEGSKA (reference sequence). With 3 bases removed from V and 4 bases from J, the gap between germline ends came to 7 bases. The CDR3 is 11 amino acids.

The sample holds a few counts of this clonotype. V gene TRBV6-5 combines with J gene TRBJ1-6; TRBD1 matches 8 bases. The CDR3 totals 13 residues. Trimming took 8 bases from V and 9 from J; bases not matched to a gene: 6. Germline lookup yields CDR1 MNHEY and CDR2 SVGAGI. CDR3 residues: CASGTGGRSPLHF. For the CDR3, the DNA is TGTGCCAGCGGAACAGGGGGTCGTTCACCCCTCCACTTT.

This clonotype occurred a few times. The V gene is TRBV29-1, the J gene TRBJ1-2, with TRBD1 identical over 7 bases. V gave up 2 bases and J gave up 8 bases; unmatched junction bases: 11. Germline CDR1 is SQVTM and CDR2 is ANQGSEA. The CDR3 runs 14 residues. CDR3 in amino acids: CSVERGPDRDGYTF. In nucleotides, the CDR3 is TGCAGCGTTGAAAGGGGGCCAGATAGGGACGGCTACACCTTC.

There are many counts of this clonotype. J is TRBJ1-1 and V is TRBV5-5, with unresolved D. Trimming removed 3 bases from V and 4 bases from J, with 10 bases in between. Germline V gene lookup returns CDR1 SGHKS and CDR2 YYEKEE (reference sequence). The CDR3 sequence is 13 residues long. The CDR3 DNA follows: TGTGCCAGCAGCTCCCTATTTACCACTGAAGCTTTCTTT. Amino acids: CASSSLFTTEAFF.

The chain combines TRBV7-2 with TRBJ2-3; 10 bases are a match to TRBD2. After removal of 4 bases from V and 1 base from J, the junction contained 2 bases not matched to a gene. The CDR3 is 15 amino acids. Germline lookup yields CDR1 SGHTA and CDR2 FQGNSA. The CDR3 bases are TGTGCCAGCAGCTCCGGGACTAGCGGCACAGATACGCAGTATTTT. Translation gives CASSSGTSGTDTQYF.

This clonotype was seen many times. V gene TRBV19 combines with J gene TRBJ2-1; 7 bases match TRBD2. The CDR3 consists of 15 residues. Trimming took 3 bases from V and 3 from J; bases not matched to a gene: 5. CDR1 and CDR2 from the germline V gene are LNHDA and SQIVND (reference sequence). The CDR3 DNA reads TGTGCCAGTAGTATGAGCGGGGTCGACTACAATGAGCAGTTCTTC. This sequence encodes CASSMSGVDYNEQFF.

The chain links TRBV18 to TRBJ1-1; D remains unclear. From germline, CDR1 is KGHSH and CDR2 LQKENI. The length of the CDR3 is 14 residues. Trimming took 2 bases from V and 0 from J, leaving 7 bases between them. The CDR3 here is CASSPASMNTEAFF. For the CDR3, the DNA is TGTGCCAGCTCACCAGCGTCGATGAACACTGAAGCTTTCTTT.

This clonotype was detected ten times or more. This chain connects TRBV9 to TRBJ2-7, with 10 nucleotides matching TRBD2. The germline gives CDR1 SGDLS, CDR2 YYNGEE. Trimming took 3 bases from V and 3 from J; bases not matched to a gene: 9. This CDR3 has 16 residues. This chain's CDR3 is CASSAGSVAGGYEQYF. The CDR3 DNA follows: TGTGCCAGCAGCGCCGGTTCGGTAGCGGGGGGCTACGAGCAGTACTTC. Full variable domain (remainder filled in from reference TRBV9 and TRBJ2-7): DSGVTQTPKHLITATGQRVTLRCSPRSGDLSVYWYQQSLDQGLQFLIQYYNGEERAKGNILERFSAQQFPDLHSELNLSSLELGDSALYFCASSAGSVAGGYEQYFGPGTRLTVT.

This clonotype was seen ten or more times. This sequence joins TRBV5-5 and TRBJ1-5; 10 bases align to TRBD1. CDR1 is SGHKS and CDR2 is YYEKEE in the germline V gene (reference sequence). V was pared by 4 bases and J by 7 bases, with 8 bases of the junction left unmatched. The CDR3 has 15 amino acids. CDR3 loop: CASSLGTGVGQPQHF. DNA for the CDR3: TGTGCCAGCAGCCTAGGGACAGGGGTTGGGCAGCCCCAGCATTTT.

This clonotype was picked up many times. The V and J genes are TRBV6-1 and TRBJ1-4, with D maybe TRBD1 (5 bases). The germline CDR1 and CDR2 sequences are MNHNS and SASEGT. The CDR3 length is 14 residues. V lost 6 bases to trimming and J lost 8 bases, with 16 bases between them. For the CDR3, the DNA is TGTGCCAGCAGCGAACGGGGGTTTAGGGAAAAACTGTTTTTT. It is translated as CASSERGFREKLFF.

This clonotype appeared many times. The chain links TRBV28 to TRBJ1-4; maybe TRBD1 (5 bases). CDR3 size: 13 residues. Per the germline V gene, CDR1 is MDHEN and CDR2 is SYDVKM. Deletions cut 5 bases from V and 7 bases from J, with 11 bases between. CDR3 region: CASSPPRGEKLFF. The CDR3 coding sequence is TGTGCCAGCAGTCCCCCAAGGGGTGAAAAACTGTTTTTT.

About this clonotype: A much more abundant neighbour one base away suggests this may be a read error. V is TRBV28 and J is TRBJ2-5; TRBD1 agrees at 7 bases. This CDR3 has 15 amino acids. Germline V CDR1 and CDR2: MDHEN, SYDVKM. The CDR3 region has the DNA TGTGCCAGCAGCGTGACAGGGCACCTCCAAGAGACCCGGTACTTC. Amino acid sequence: CASSVTGHLQETRYF.

The sample holds many counts of this clonotype. The chain is built from TRBV4-2 and TRBJ2-7; D tentatively reads TRBD1 or TRBD2 (6 bases each). CDR3 length: 17 residues. Germline V lookup: CDR1 LGHNA, CDR2 YNFKEQ. The V end lost 7 bases, the J end lost 1 base, and 23 bases lay between the germline ends. This CDR3 reads CASKGLGGTELSYEQYF. The CDR3 nucleotides read TGTGCCAGCAAGGGTCTAGGGGGGACGGAACTTTCCTACGAGCAGTACTTC.

This clonotype was found many times. The genes are TRBV4-1 and TRBJ2-2; D remains unclear. The CDR3 is made up of 14 amino acids. Trimming stripped 2 bases from V and 4 bases from J, with 8 bases between. CDR1 is MGHRA, CDR2 YSYEKL, per germline. DNA for the CDR3: TGCGCCAGCAGCCAACACCGAGGCACCGGGGAGCTGTTTTTT. Protein product: CASSQHRGTGELFF.

This clonotype was detected many times. The chain recombines TRBV12-3 or TRBV12-4 with TRBJ1-2; D uncertain. V dropped 6 bases and J dropped 0 bases, with 8 bases sitting between them. There are 13 residues in the CDR3. The CDR3 nucleotides are TGTGCCAGCAGGGCCCTAGCTAACTATGGCTACACCTTC. This encodes CASRALANYGYTF.

This clonotype was detected many times. The rearrangement links TRBV6-5 to TRBJ2-2; D is uncertain. The CDR3 consists of 16 residues. V lost 0 bases and J 1 base, leaving 9 bases between the germline ends. The germline V gene encodes CDR1 MNHEY and CDR2 SVGAGI. CDR3: CASSYSPSENTGELFF. The CDR3 DNA sequence: TGTGCCAGCAGTTACTCCCCCAGCGAGAACACCGGGGAGCTGTTTTTT.

This clonotype has only a few counts. The chain joins TRBV18 to TRBJ1-5; D is perhaps TRBD1 (6 bases). There are 16 residues in the CDR3. V shed 2 bases and J shed 2 bases, with 13 bases lying between them. Per the germline V gene, CDR1 is KGHSH and CDR2 is LQKENI. The CDR3 loop reads CASSPSPGAGNQPQHF. The CDR3 coding sequence is TGTGCCAGCTCACCATCTCCGGGGGCAGGCAATCAGCCCCAGCATTTT.

This clonotype was counted ten times or more. The chain combines TRBV29-1 with TRBJ1-4, with D hard to call. CDR3 size: 12 residues. CDR1 and CDR2 from the germline V gene are SQVTM and ANQGSEA. With 5 bases removed from V and 8 bases from J, the gap between germline ends came to 12 bases. For the CDR3, the DNA is TGCAGCGTTACAGTTGAAGGCGAAAAACTGTTTTTT. Amino acids: CSVTVEGEKLFF. Full variable domain (missing parts from reference TRBV29-1 and TRBJ1-4): SAVISQKPSRDICQRGTSLTIQCQVDSQVTMMFWYRQQPGQSLTLIATANQGSEATYESGFVIDKFPISRPNLTFSTLTVSNMSPEDSSIYLCSVTVEGEKLFFGSGTQLSVL.

This clonotype has a handful of counts. The chain combines TRBV20-1 with TRBJ2-5; the match to TRBD2 covers 11 bases. The CDR3 spans 15 residues. Per the germline V gene, CDR1 is DFQATT and CDR2 is SNEGSKA (reference sequence). V shed 3 bases, J shed 1 base, and the junction held 4 bases outside the gene matches. DNA of the CDR3: TGCAGTGCTAGCCCACTAGCGGGAGTCCAAGAGACCCAGTACTTC. Amino acids: CSASPLAGVQETQYF.

This clonotype was observed a few times. The chain couples TRBV28 to TRBJ2-5; D ambiguous. This CDR3 contains 13 residues. The V end lost 8 bases, the J end lost 1 base, and 11 bases lay between the germline ends. Germline V gene lookup returns CDR1 MDHEN and CDR2 SYDVKM. CDR3 sequence (DNA): TGTGCCAGCTGTGTGGATACCCAAGAGACCCAGTACTTC. This sequence encodes CASCVDTQETQYF. Based on the CDR3 plus reference TRBV28 and TRBJ2-5, the full variable domain is DVKVTQSSRYLVKRTGEKVFLECVQDMDHENMFWYRQDPGLGLRLIYFSYDVKMKEKGDIPEGYSVSREKKERFSLILESASTNQTSMYLCASCVDTQETQYFGPGTRLLVL.

The table lists this clonotype with many counts. The V and J genes are TRBV7-2 and TRBJ1-5; D may be TRBD1 (6 bases). V lost 4 bases to trimming and J lost 4 bases, with 11 bases between them. Germline V gene lookup returns CDR1 SGHTA and CDR2 FQGNSA. The CDR3 contains 14 residues. CDR3 DNA sequence: TGTGCCAGCAGCTCAAGAGGGGGTAATCAGCCCCAGCATTTT. Protein: CASSSRGGNQPQHF.

In this sample, this clonotype turned up many times. CDR3 residues: CASSFYQEGNTNTEAFF. Written as DNA, the CDR3 is TGCGCCAGCAGCTTTTACCAAGAAGGAAATACGAACACTGAAGCTTTCTTT. The chain links TRBV4-1 to TRBJ1-1, with no clear D. Germline V gives CDR1 MGHRA, CDR2 YSYEKL. The ends were cut back, 5 bases at V and 1 base at J, with 20 bases in the middle. The CDR3 sequence is 17 residues long.

This clonotype has at least ten counts. V usage is TRBV11-2 and J usage is TRBJ2-3; TRBD1 aligns across 9 bases. Germline lookup yields CDR1 SGHAT and CDR2 FQNNGV. CDR3 length equals 15 residues. Trimming cost V 3 bases and J 2 bases; bases outside gene matches: 3. CDR3 sequence (DNA): TGTGCCAGCAGCTTCGACAGGGGGAACACAGATACGCAGTATTTT. It codes for CASSFDRGNTDTQYF.

This clonotype occurred many times. The chain carries TRBV19 and TRBJ2-1; no clear D gene. Trimming took off 4 bases at V and 7 bases at J, with 8 bases between the two ends. Germline values: CDR1 LNHDA, CDR2 SQIVND (reference sequence). CDR3 length: 12 amino acids. CDR3: CASSTRYNEQFF. In nucleotides, the CDR3 is TGTGCCAGTAGTACAAGATATAATGAGCAGTTCTTC.

This clonotype was seen repeatedly, ten times or more. The rearrangement uses TRBV29-1 and TRBJ1-5, with D hard to call. V lost 3 bases, J lost 0 bases, and 6 bases lay in between. CDR3 length equals 13 residues. CDR1 and CDR2 (germline): SQVTM, ANQGSEA. CDR3 protein: CSVEVYSNQPQHF. The CDR3 DNA follows: TGCAGCGTTGAGGTATATAGCAATCAGCCCCAGCATTTT. Based on the CDR3 plus reference TRBV29-1 and TRBJ1-5, the full variable domain is SAVISQKPSRDICQRGTSLTIQCQVDSQVTMMFWYRQQPGQSLTLIATANQGSEATYESGFVIDKFPISRPNLTFSTLTVSNMSPEDSSIYLCSVEVYSNQPQHFGDGTRLSIL.

This clonotype was observed a few times. This chain uses TRBV20-1 with TRBJ1-1; D ambiguous. This CDR3 has 13 residues. Per germline, CDR1 DFQATT and CDR2 SNEGSKA (reference sequence). V was cut by 5 bases and J by 2 bases, with 12 bases left in between. Here the CDR3 DNA reads TGCAGTGCTCGAAAGGAGCCAAACACTGAAGCTTTCTTT. Translating gives CSARKEPNTEAFF.

The chain uses TRBV14 and TRBJ2-7; the D gene is possibly TRBD2 (6 bases). The germline gives CDR1 SGHDN, CDR2 FVKESK. There are 17 residues in the CDR3. Trimming took off 1 base at V and 2 bases at J, with 18 bases between the two ends. The CDR3 DNA reads as TGTGCCAGCAGCCAAGTTACCGGGAGAACGGTGACCTACGAGCAGTACTTC. Residues: CASSQVTGRTVTYEQYF. The full variable domain, rest sourced from reference TRBV14 and TRBJ2-7, is EAGVTQFPSHSVIEKGQTVTLRCDPISGHDNLYWYRRVMGKEIKFLLHFVKESKQDESGMPNNRFLAERTGGTYSTLKVQPAELEDSGVYFCASSQVTGRTVTYEQYFGPGTRLTVT.

The chain couples TRBV7-9 to TRBJ1-1, with 9 bases that match TRBD1. The length of the CDR3 is 15 residues. The germline V gene encodes CDR1 SEHNR and CDR2 FQNEAQ (reference sequence). The V gene end was trimmed by 5 bases and the J gene end by 1 base; junction bases not matched to a gene: 5. Here the CDR3 reads CASSPGDRENTEAFF. CDR3 nucleotide sequence: TGTGCCAGCAGCCCCGGGGACAGGGAGAACACTGAAGCTTTCTTT.

This clonotype was seen a handful of times. The chain has TRBV19 and TRBJ2-3, with D possibly TRBD2 on 6 matching bases. Per germline, CDR1 LNHDA and CDR2 SQIVND (reference sequence). V dropped 5 bases and J dropped 3 bases, with 9 bases sitting between them. CDR3 length: 13 amino acids. CDR3 sequence: CASSVGGTDTQYF. In DNA, the CDR3 is TGTGCCAGTAGTGTAGGAGGGACAGATACGCAGTATTTT.

This clonotype has ten or more counts. The CDR3 reads CASSSALPDTQYF. The DNA for the CDR3 is TGTGCCAGTAGTAGTGCGCTCCCAGATACGCAGTATTTT. The chain recombines TRBV19 with TRBJ2-3; D unclear. Germline CDR1 is LNHDA and CDR2 is SQIVND (reference sequence). This CDR3 region has 13 residues. V lost 4 bases, J lost 4 bases, and 9 bases lay in between.